Below are 21 T cell receptor beta chains sequenced from a single sample in a study of blood T cell repertoires in COVID-19. Assay: immunoSEQ multiplex PCR; the TCRdb copy retains only in-frame clones and omits some. The sample carries about 260,000 clones, around 86% recorded once. The sequenced sample consisted of peripheral blood. All receptors come from a woman aged 60-75 years with COVID-19, enrolled during active disease.

The CDR3: CASSFRQGRGYTF. The CDR3 DNA sequence: TGCGCCAGCAGCTTCCGACAGGGAAGGGGCTACACCTTC. The chain links TRBV5-1 to TRBJ1-2; 7 positions agree with TRBD1. Losses at the gene ends were 2 bases for V and 8 bases for J; bases not matched to a gene: 6. This CDR3 region has 13 residues. Germline V gives CDR1 SGHRS, CDR2 YFSETQ.

This chain connects TRBV24-1 to TRBJ2-1; 10 bases are shared with TRBD2. The CDR3 extends over 16 amino acids. V lost 2 bases to trimming and J lost 7 bases; unmatched junction nucleotides: 7. CDR1 is KGHDR and CDR2 is SFDVKD in the germline V gene. DNA for the CDR3: TGTGCCACCAGTGATTCACCGGGACTAGCGAGGAATGAGCAGTTCTTC. It is translated as CATSDSPGLARNEQFF.

This sequence joins TRBV18 and TRBJ2-1; 8 bases match TRBD2. Trimming took 3 bases from V and 3 from J; bases not matched to a gene: 7. This CDR3 comprises 16 residues. CDR1 KGHSH and CDR2 LQKENI come from the germline V gene. The CDR3 DNA reads TGTGCCAGCTCACCGACCTTAGCGGGAATCTACAATGAGCAGTTCTTC. This translates into CASSPTLAGIYNEQFF.

This chain joins TRBV4-2 and TRBJ1-2; 8 bases are shared with TRBD1. The CDR3 loop spans 14 amino acids. CDR1 is LGHNA, CDR2 YNFKEQ, per germline. The trim removed 1 base at V and 8 bases at J, leaving 6 bases unmatched. DNA of the CDR3: TGTGCCAGCAGCCAAGTCAACGACAGGGGCGGCTACACCTTC. It encodes CASSQVNDRGGYTF.

This clone was detected once. The chain joins TRBV14 to TRBJ2-1; weak D call: TRBD2 (5 bases). The V end lost 2 bases, the J end lost 7 bases, and 15 bases lay between the germline ends. CDR1 and CDR2 (germline): SGHDN, FVKESK. This CDR3 comprises 15 residues. CDR3 amino acids: CASSQLSTRRNEQFF. CDR3 in DNA: TGTGCCAGCAGCCAACTGTCTACCAGGAGGAATGAGCAGTTCTTC.

The V and J genes are TRBV28 and TRBJ2-3; 9 bases align to TRBD2. This CDR3 has 15 amino acids. Trimming cost V 5 bases and J 1 base; bases outside gene matches: 4. Germline V gene data show CDR1 as MDHEN and CDR2 as SYDVKM. CDR3 nucleotides: TGTGCCAGCAGTCATAGCGGGAGTGGCACAGATACGCAGTATTTT. It translates to CASSHSGSGTDTQYF.

J is TRBJ1-2 and V is TRBV27; the D gene is possibly TRBD1 (5 bases). Trimming stripped 5 bases from V and 8 bases from J, with 12 bases between. The CDR3 is 12 residues long. Germline CDR1 and CDR2: MNHEY and SMNVEV (reference sequence). The CDR3 reads CASSSGAWGYTF. CDR3 DNA: TGTGCCAGCAGTAGTGGGGCTTGGGGCTACACCTTC.

The chain joins TRBV11-2 to TRBJ1-2; TRBD1 aligns across 7 bases. Per the germline V gene, CDR1 is SGHAT and CDR2 is FQNNGV. The ends lost 0 bases at V and 7 bases at J; junction bases unmatched: 8. The CDR3 covers 15 residues. The CDR3 here is CASSLDSTGSFGYTF. The CDR3 DNA is TGTGCCAGCAGCTTAGACTCGACAGGGTCTTTTGGCTACACCTTC.

V is TRBV30 and J is TRBJ1-2; D is perhaps TRBD1 (5 bases). The CDR3 runs 15 residues. V lost 0 bases, J lost 2 bases, and 13 bases lay in between. Germline CDR1 GTSNPN, CDR2 SVGIG (reference sequence). The CDR3 nucleotides are TGTGCCTGGAGTGTACTCAGGGCAGGGAACTATGGCTACACCTTC. Protein product: CAWSVLRAGNYGYTF.

Details on this clone: Other DNA sequences in this sample translate to the same CDR3. This chain uses TRBV29-1 with TRBJ2-2; D ambiguous. V lost 5 bases and J lost 1, with 2 bases in between. The length of the CDR3 is 11 residues. Germline V lookup: CDR1 SQVTM, CDR2 ANQGSEA. In nucleotides, the CDR3 is TGCAGCGTTCAGAACACCGGGGAGCTGTTTTTT. Its translation is CSVQNTGELFF.

This clone has more than one count but fewer than ten. This chain uses TRBV6-1 with TRBJ2-3; TRBD2 matches 9 bases. J gave up 5 bases and V 3 bases, and 12 bases lay outside the gene matches. Germline CDR1 reads MNHNS; CDR2 reads SASEGT. The CDR3 contains 17 residues. The CDR3 reads CASSEGLARRLIDTQYF. CDR3 bases: TGTGCCAGCAGTGAGGGACTAGCTAGGAGGTTGATAGATACGCAGTATTTT.

CDR3 nucleotides: TGTGCCAGCGGAGACAGGGATCCCCCCTACGAGCAGTACTTC. Its translation: CASGDRDPPYEQYF. This chain links TRBV28 with TRBJ2-7, with 7 bases that match TRBD1. Germline assignment: CDR1 MDHEN and CDR2 SYDVKM. There are 14 residues in the CDR3. V dropped 8 bases and J dropped 2; count of bases not matched to a gene: 9.

This chain uses TRBV27 with TRBJ1-1; no firm D call. This CDR3 is built from 16 residues. Germline loops: CDR1 MNHEY, CDR2 SMNVEV (reference sequence). V was pared by 4 bases and J by 1 base, with 16 bases between. Here the CDR3 DNA reads TGTGCCAGCAGTTCCCCCAGAGGAGGCTCGAACACTGAAGCTTTCTTT. Protein product: CASSSPRGGSNTEAFF.

The sample holds one count of this clone. J is TRBJ1-5 and V is TRBV18, with 7 bases that match TRBD1. Per germline, CDR1 KGHSH and CDR2 LQKENI. CDR3 length equals 14 residues. Germline trimming cut 2 bases from V and 6 bases from J; bases unmatched to any gene: 4. The CDR3 sequence is CASSPGQVGQPQHF. CDR3 bases: TGTGCCAGCTCACCAGGACAGGTGGGTCAGCCCCAGCATTTT.

This rearrangement joins TRBV28 to TRBJ2-3, with 10 bases lining up with TRBD1. Germline values: CDR1 MDHEN, CDR2 SYDVKM. The CDR3 has 16 residues. Losses at the gene ends were 5 bases for V and 4 bases for J; bases not matched to a gene: 9. CDR3 sequence: CASSPTGTGVADTQYF. CDR3 nucleotides: TGTGCCAGCAGTCCCACCGGGACAGGGGTCGCAGATACGCAGTATTTT. The whole variable domain, remainder taken from reference TRBV28 and TRBJ2-3, is DVKVTQSSRYLVKRTGEKVFLECVQDMDHENMFWYRQDPGLGLRLIYFSYDVKMKEKGDIPEGYSVSREKKERFSLILESASTNQTSMYLCASSPTGTGVADTQYFGPGTRLTVL.

V and J are TRBV27 and TRBJ1-5, with D uncertain. The CDR3 is made up of 11 amino acids. Germline-derived CDR1 and CDR2 are MNHEY and SMNVEV (reference sequence). Trimming cost V 10 bases and J 3 bases, with 7 bases left between them. CDR3 protein: CATGYNQPQHF. The CDR3 DNA follows: TGTGCCACAGGATACAATCAGCCCCAGCATTTT.

The chain carries TRBV19 and TRBJ1-4, with D possibly matching TRBD1 (5 bases). V was trimmed by 3 bases and J by 5 bases, leaving 10 bases between them. The CDR3 consists of 14 residues. Germline CDR1 is LNHDA and CDR2 is SQIVND (reference sequence). The CDR3 sequence: CASSMTGQNEKLFF. In DNA, the CDR3 is TGTGCCAGTAGTATGACCGGACAAAATGAAAAACTGTTTTTT. The full variable domain, in which reference TRBV19 and TRBJ1-4 provide the parts outside the CDR3, is DGGITQSPKYLFRKEGQNVTLSCEQNLNHDAMYWYRQDPGQGLRLIYYSQIVNDFQKGDIAEGYSVSREKKESFPLTVTSAQKNPTAFYLCASSMTGQNEKLFFGSGTQLSVL.

The chain carries TRBV5-4 and TRBJ2-1; 7 positions match TRBD2. CDR1 and CDR2 (germline): SGHNT, YYREEE (reference sequence). V shed 0 bases and J 3 bases; nucleotides not matched to a gene: 6. This CDR3 has 16 amino acids. In nucleotides, the CDR3 is TGTGCCAGCAGCTTGGCTGGGCGGGGGAACTACAATGAGCAGTTCTTC. Translating it yields CASSLAGRGNYNEQFF.

On this clone itself: Other DNA variants within this sample encode the same CDR3. This rearrangement joins TRBV12-3 or TRBV12-4 to TRBJ1-2; 7 bases are shared with TRBD1. The ends lost 5 bases at V and 4 bases at J; junction bases unmatched: 4. The CDR3 consists of 13 residues. The DNA for the CDR3 is TGTGCCAGCAGTCCACAGGGGACCTATGGCTACACCTTC. Its translation: CASSPQGTYGYTF.

This clone appeared a single time. This chain uses TRBV28 with TRBJ2-3; D might be TRBD1 (5 bases). Per germline, CDR1 MDHEN and CDR2 SYDVKM. V was shortened by 2 bases and J by 4 bases, with 7 bases between the two germline ends. This CDR3 region has 13 residues. CDR3 sequence reads: CASSLQGSDTQYF. CDR3 DNA sequence: TGTGCCAGCAGTTTACAGGGCTCAGATACGCAGTATTTT.

The genes are TRBV28 and TRBJ2-7; D unclear. From germline, CDR1 is MDHEN and CDR2 SYDVKM. V was shortened by 5 bases and J by 3 bases, with 11 bases between the two germline ends. The CDR3 is 13 residues long. CDR3 in DNA: TGTGCCAGCAGTCCGACTCTGGTCTACGAGCAGTACTTC. Protein sequence: CASSPTLVYEQYF.